This T cell receptor (beta chain) was identified in a study of response to subunit inactivated influenza vaccine. V trimming: 6 bases; J trimming: 0 bases; junction bases outside the gene matches: 10. Germline lookup yields CDR1 SQVTM and CDR2 ANQGSEA. This CDR3 is built from 17 residues. Study-wide findings and caveats: Authors suggested that a seasonal influenza vaccination recruits few new T cells each time.

TCRdb re-called the RT-PCR reads with MiXCR, one entry per CDR3 protein. The repertoire consists of over 450,000 distinct CDR3 sequences, with 13% occurring once and the leading ten covering over 10%. This clonotype has a count of ten or more. The antigen remains undetermined. The sequenced sample was PBMCs from blood, obtained 45 days after vaccination. The TCR comes from a man in his forties or fifties who received an inactivated influenza vaccine. This chain uses TRBV29-1 with TRBJ1-5, with 11 bases that match TRBD1. The CDR3: CSVSGTGGGHSNQPQHF. The CDR3 bases are TGCAGCGTAAGCGGGACAGGGGGTGGACATAGCAATCAGCCCCAGCATTTT.